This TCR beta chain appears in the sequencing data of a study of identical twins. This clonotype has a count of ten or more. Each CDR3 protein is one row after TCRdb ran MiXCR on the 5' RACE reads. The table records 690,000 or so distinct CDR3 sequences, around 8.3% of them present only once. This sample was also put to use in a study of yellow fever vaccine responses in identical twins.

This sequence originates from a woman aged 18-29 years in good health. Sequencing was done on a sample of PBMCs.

CDR3 in amino acids: CASSSGARYGYTF. CDR3 DNA sequence: TGTGCCAGCAGCTCGGGGGCGCGATATGGCTACACCTTC. The chain has TRBV7-9 and TRBJ1-2, with D tentatively TRBD1 (6 bases). The germline V gene has CDR1 SEHNR and CDR2 FQNEAQ (reference sequence). V was cut by 4 bases and J by 5 bases, with 11 bases left in between. The CDR3 covers 13 residues.